This T cell receptor (beta chain) was sequenced during a study of beta chain features in type 1 diabetes. This clone occurred a few times. Investigators reverse transcribed all isolated RNA, so they sequenced expressed TCRB transcripts. TCRdb's copy holds only in-frame clones and misses some; the assay was immunoSEQ multiplex PCR. The sample holds hundreds of thousands of clones; 15% to 19% are singletons and the top ten take under 0.095%. This receptor was taken from a man younger than 35 in good health. Sequenced: naive CD4+ T cells from blood.

Written as DNA, the CDR3 is TGTGCCAGCAGTTTAGAGTTGAAGGTTCTGAAGACCCAGTACTTC. It specifies CASSLELKVLKTQYF. V is TRBV28 and J is TRBJ2-5; D is uncertain. Germline V gene lookup returns CDR1 MDHEN and CDR2 SYDVKM. The CDR3 has 15 amino acids. V dropped 2 bases and J dropped 6 bases, with 16 bases sitting between them.